This T cell receptor beta chain was found in a study of blood T cell repertoires in COVID-19. For the study at large: The origin of the acute and convalescent COVID-19 samples was the United States, Italy and Spain. PBMCs, B-cell-depleted T cells, or T cells were the source of the cDNA or gDNA that made up the material.

As processed by the authors: Nucleated cell number was recorded as an estimate derived from reference gene primer amplification. Some clones are missing from TCRdb's copy, which holds only in-frame ones; the method was immunoSEQ multiplex PCR. V and J calls plus clone size are reproduced from that table; the DNA served to infer D and trimming. Seen here are 35,000 to 40,000 clones, about 88% observed once, and the top ten hold about 32%. The CDR3 has 15 amino acids. Per the germline V gene, CDR1 is MDHEN and CDR2 is SYDVKM. The trim removed 5 bases at V and 3 bases at J, leaving 2 bases unmatched. The receptor was derived from a man aged 70 or older with active COVID-19. The sample comprised peripheral blood. The chain couples TRBV28 to TRBJ2-5; the match to TRBD2 covers 14 bases. The CDR3 DNA follows: TGTGCCAGCAGTCTGGGACTAGCGGGGGAAGAGACCCAGTACTTC. Amino acids: CASSLGLAGEETQYF.